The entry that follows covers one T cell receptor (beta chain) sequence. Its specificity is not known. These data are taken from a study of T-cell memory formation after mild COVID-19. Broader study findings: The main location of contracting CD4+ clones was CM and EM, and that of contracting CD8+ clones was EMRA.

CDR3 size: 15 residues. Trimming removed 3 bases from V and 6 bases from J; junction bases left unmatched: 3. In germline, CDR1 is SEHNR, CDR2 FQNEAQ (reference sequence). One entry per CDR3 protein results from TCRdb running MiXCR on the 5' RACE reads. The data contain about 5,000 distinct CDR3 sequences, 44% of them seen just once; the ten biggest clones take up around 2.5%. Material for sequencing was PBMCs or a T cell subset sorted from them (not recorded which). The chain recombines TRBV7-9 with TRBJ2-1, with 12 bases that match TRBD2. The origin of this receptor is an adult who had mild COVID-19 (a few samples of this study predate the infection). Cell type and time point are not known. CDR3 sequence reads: CASSFLAGGPNEQFF. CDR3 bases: TGTGCCAGCAGCTTCCTAGCGGGGGGGCCCAATGAGCAGTTCTTC.